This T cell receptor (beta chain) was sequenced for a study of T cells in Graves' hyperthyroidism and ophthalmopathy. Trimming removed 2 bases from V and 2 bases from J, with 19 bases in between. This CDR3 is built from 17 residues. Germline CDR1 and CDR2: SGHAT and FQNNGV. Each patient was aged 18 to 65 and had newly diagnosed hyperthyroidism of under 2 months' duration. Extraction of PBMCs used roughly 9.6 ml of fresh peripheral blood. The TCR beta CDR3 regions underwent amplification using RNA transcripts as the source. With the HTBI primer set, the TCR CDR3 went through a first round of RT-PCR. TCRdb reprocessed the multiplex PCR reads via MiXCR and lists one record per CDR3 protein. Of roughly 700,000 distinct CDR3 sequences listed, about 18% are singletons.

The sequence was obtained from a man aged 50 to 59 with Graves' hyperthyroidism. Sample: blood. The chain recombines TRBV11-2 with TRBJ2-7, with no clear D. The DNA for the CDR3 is TGTGCCAGCAGCTTACGAGGAACGGCGGAGAAACCCTACGAGCAGTACTTC. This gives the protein CASSLRGTAEKPYEQYF.